This T cell receptor beta chain stems from a study of T-cell reconstitution after alpha-beta-depleted transplantation in children. A library of TCRbeta sequences, prepared with unique molecular identifiers, was generated. A single record per CDR3 protein comes from TCRdb applying MiXCR to the PCR reads. The data contain hundreds of thousands of distinct CDR3 sequences, 10% of them singletons. This TCR came from a human donor who donated a stem cell graft to a child with acute myeloid leukemia. The sample was PBMCs from the stem cell graft donor, taken from the stem cell graft.

CDR3 sequence (DNA): TGTGCCAGCACCCTCTTCCGGGGCAATGAGCAGTTCTTC. This gives the protein CASTLFRGNEQFF. The chain links TRBV12-3 or TRBV12-4 to TRBJ2-1; D possibly corresponds to TRBD2 (5 bases). Trimming took 7 bases from V and 6 from J, leaving 13 bases between them. The CDR3 has 13 amino acids.